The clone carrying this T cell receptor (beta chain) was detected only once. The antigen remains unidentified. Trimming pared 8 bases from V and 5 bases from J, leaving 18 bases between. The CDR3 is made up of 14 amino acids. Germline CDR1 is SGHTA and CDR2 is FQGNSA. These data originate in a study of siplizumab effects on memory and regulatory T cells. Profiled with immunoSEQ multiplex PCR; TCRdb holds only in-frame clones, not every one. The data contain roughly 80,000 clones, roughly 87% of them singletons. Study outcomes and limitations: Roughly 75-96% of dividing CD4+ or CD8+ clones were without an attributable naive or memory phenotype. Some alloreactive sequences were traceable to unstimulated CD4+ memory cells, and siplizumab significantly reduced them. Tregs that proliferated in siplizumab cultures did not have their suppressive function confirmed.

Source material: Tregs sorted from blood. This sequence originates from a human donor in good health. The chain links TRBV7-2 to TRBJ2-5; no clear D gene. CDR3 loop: CASSLGVTLETQYF. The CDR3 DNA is TGTGCCAGCTCTTTGGGCGTGACCTTGGAGACCCAGTACTTC.